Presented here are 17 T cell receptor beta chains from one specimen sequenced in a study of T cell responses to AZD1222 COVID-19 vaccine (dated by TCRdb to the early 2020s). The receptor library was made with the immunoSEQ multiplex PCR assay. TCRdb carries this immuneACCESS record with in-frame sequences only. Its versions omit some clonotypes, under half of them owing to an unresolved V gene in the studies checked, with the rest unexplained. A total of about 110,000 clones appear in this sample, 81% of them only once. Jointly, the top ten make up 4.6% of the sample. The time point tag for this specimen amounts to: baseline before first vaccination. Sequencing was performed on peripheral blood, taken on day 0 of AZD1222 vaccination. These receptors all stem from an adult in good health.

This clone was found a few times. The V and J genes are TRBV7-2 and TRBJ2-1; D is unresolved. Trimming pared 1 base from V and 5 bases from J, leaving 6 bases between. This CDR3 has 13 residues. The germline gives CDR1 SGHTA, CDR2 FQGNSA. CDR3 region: CASSLGANNEQFF. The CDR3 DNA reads TGTGCCAGCAGCTTAGGGGCCAACAATGAGCAGTTCTTC. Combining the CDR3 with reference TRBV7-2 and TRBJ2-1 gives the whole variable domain GAGVSQSPSNKVTEKGKDVELRCDPISGHTALYWYRQSLGQGLEFLIYFQGNSAPDKSGLPSDRFSAERTGGSVSTLTIQRTQQEDSAVYLCASSLGANNEQFFGPGTRLTVL.

The CDR3 loop reads CASSLTGGTEAFF. The CDR3 DNA is TGCGCCAGCAGCCTGACAGGGGGGACTGAAGCTTTCTTT. V usage is TRBV5-1 and J usage is TRBJ1-1, with 9 bases lining up with TRBD1. The CDR3 is 13 residues long. With 4 bases clipped from V and 5 bases from J, the junction kept 3 bases outside the gene matches. Germline CDR1 and CDR2: SGHRS and YFSETQ.

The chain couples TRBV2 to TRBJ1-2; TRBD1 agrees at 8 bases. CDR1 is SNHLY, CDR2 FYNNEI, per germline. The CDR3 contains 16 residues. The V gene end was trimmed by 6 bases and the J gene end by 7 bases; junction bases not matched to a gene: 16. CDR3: CASRDRTGGIRSGYTF. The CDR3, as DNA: TGTGCCAGCAGGGACCGAACAGGGGGAATTAGAAGTGGCTACACCTTC.

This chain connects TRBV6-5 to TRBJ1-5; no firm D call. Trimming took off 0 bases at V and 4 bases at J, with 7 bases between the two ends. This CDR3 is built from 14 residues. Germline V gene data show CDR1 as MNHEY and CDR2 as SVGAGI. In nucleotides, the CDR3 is TGTGCCAGCAGTTACTCGGGGATTAATCAGCCCCAGCATTTT. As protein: CASSYSGINQPQHF.

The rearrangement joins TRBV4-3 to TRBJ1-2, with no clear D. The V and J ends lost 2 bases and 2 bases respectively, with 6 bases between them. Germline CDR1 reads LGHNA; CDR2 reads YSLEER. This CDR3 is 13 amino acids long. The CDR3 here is CASSQSVNYGYTF. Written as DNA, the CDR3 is TGCGCCAGCAGCCAATCGGTGAACTATGGCTACACCTTC.

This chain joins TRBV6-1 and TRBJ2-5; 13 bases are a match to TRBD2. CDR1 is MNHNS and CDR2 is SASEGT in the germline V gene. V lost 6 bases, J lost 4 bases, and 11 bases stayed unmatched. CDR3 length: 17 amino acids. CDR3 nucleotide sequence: TGTGCCAGCAGGGAATGGACTAGCGGGAGAGACCGAGAGACCCAGTACTTC. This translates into CASREWTSGRDRETQYF.

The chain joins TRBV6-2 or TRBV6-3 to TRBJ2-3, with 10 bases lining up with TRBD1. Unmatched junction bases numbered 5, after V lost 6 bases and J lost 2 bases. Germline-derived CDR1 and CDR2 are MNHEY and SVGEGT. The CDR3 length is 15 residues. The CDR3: CASSPGTGDTDTQYF. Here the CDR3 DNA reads TGTGCCAGCAGCCCCGGGACAGGGGACACAGATACGCAGTATTTT.

The CDR3 is CASSSTATSYEQYF. The CDR3 DNA is TGTGCCAGCAGCTCGACAGCTACCTCCTACGAGCAGTACTTC. The chain couples TRBV11-3 to TRBJ2-7; D possibly corresponds to TRBD1 (5 bases). Germline assignment: CDR1 SGHNT and CDR2 YENEEA. The CDR3 runs to 14 residues. The V and J ends lost 4 bases and 0 bases respectively, with 10 bases between them.

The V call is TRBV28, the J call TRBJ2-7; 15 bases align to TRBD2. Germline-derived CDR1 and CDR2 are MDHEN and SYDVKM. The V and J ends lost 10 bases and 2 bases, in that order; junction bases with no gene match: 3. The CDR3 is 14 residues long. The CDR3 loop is CATGLAGGTYEQYF. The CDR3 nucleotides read TGTGCCACTGGACTAGCGGGGGGGACCTACGAGCAGTACTTC.

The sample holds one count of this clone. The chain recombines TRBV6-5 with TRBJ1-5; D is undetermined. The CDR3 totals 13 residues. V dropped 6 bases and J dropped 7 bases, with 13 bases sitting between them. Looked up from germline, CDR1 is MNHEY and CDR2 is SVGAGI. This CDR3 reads CASRGPGGQPQHF. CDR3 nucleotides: TGTGCCAGCAGAGGGCCCGGCGGACAGCCCCAGCATTTT.

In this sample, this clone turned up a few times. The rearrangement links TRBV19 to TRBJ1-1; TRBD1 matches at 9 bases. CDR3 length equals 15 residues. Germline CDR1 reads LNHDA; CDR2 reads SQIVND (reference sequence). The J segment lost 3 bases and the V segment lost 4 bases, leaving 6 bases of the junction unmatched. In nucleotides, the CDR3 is TGTGCCAGTAGTAAGGACAGGGGAGAGGACACTGAAGCTTTCTTT. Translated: CASSKDRGEDTEAFF.

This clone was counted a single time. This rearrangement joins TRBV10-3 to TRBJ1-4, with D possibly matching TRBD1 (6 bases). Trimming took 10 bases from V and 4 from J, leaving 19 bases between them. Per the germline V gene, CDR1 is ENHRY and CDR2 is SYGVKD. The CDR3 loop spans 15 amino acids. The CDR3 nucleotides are TGTGCCAACGGTCCCCCGAGACAGGTTAATGAAAAACTGTTTTTT. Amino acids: CANGPPRQVNEKLFF.

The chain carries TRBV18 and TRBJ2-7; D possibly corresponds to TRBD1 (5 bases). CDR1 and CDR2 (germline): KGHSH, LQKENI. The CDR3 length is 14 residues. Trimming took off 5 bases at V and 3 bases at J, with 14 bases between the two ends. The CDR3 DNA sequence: TGTGCCAGCTCAACTCTTCAGGGTAACTACGAGCAGTACTTC. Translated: CASSTLQGNYEQYF. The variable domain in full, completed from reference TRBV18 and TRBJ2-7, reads NAGVMQNPRHLVRRRGQEARLRCSPMKGHSHVYWYRQLPEEGLKFMVYLQKENIIDESGMPKERFSAEFPKEGPSILRIQQVVRGDSAAYFCASSTLQGNYEQYFGPGTRLTVT.

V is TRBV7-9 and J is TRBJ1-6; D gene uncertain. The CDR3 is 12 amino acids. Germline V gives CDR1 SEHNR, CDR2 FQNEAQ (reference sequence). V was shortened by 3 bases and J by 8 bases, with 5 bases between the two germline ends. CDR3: CASSLGDSPLHF. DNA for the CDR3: TGTGCCAGCAGCTTGGGCGATTCACCCCTCCACTTT.

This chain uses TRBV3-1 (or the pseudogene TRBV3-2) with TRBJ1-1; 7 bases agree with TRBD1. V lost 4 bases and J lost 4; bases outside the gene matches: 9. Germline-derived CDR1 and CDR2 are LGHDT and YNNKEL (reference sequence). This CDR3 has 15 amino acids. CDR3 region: CASSRGSGGSTEAFF. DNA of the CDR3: TGTGCCAGCAGCCGCGGATCAGGGGGAAGCACTGAAGCTTTCTTT.

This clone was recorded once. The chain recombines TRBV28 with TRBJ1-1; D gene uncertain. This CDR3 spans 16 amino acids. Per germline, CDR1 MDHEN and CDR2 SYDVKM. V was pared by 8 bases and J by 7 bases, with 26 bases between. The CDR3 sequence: CASALAVKTSSNEAFF. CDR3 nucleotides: TGTGCCAGCGCCTTAGCAGTCAAGACGTCCAGTAATGAAGCTTTCTTT.

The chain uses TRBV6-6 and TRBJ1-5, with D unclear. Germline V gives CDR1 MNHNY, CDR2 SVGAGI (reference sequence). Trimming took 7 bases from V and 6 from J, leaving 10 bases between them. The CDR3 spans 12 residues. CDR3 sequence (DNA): TGTGCCAGCAACGACGCGGGTCAGCCCCAGCATTTT. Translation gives CASNDAGQPQHF.